This TCR beta chain was captured by sequencing in a study of B cell selection in AIRE deficiency. The study, taken as a whole, reports: Healthy donors alone shared roughly 32% of 4,000 or so Treg sequences; patients alone about 10%. Only TCRbeta was sequenced; approximately 37% of shared healthy Treg sequences appeared in Tconv. CDR3s were shorter in shared Treg sequences, reflecting few non-templated nucleotide insertions.

Sorted regulatory T cells were CD4-positive, CD25-high and CD127-low or negative. V was cut by 0 bases and J by 6 bases, with 6 bases left in between. The V gene's germline CDR1 is SGHTA and CDR2 FQGNSA. CDR3 length equals 13 residues. About this clone: Its antigen remains unknown.

How the authors handled the data: Patients' Tregs yielded about 5.6x10^4 distinct TCRbeta sequences; donors' 80,000 to 100,000. The data were produced by immunoSEQ multiplex PCR, yet TCRdb's version contains in-frame clones alone and is incomplete. V, J and clone size are those of that table, while D and trimming were read from the DNA. The sample holds 20,000 to 25,000 clones, over 90% seen once. The chain couples TRBV7-2 to TRBJ2-1; D not certain. The sequenced material came from Tregs sorted from PBMCs. The sequence was collected from a human donor with AIRE deficiency. The DNA for the CDR3 is TGTGCCAGCAGCTTAGCGCACGGCAATGAGCAGTTCTTC. Protein sequence: CASSLAHGNEQFF.